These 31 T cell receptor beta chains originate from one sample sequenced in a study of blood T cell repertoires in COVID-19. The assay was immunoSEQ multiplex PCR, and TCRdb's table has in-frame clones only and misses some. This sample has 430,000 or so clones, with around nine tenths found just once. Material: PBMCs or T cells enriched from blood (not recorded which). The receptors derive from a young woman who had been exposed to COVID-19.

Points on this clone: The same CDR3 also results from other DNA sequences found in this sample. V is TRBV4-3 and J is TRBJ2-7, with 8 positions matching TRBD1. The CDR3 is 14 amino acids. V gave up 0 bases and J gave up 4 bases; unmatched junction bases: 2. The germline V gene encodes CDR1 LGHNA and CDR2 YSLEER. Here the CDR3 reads CASSQEQGAYEQYF. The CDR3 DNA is TGCGCCAGCAGCCAAGAGCAGGGGGCGTACGAGCAGTACTTC.

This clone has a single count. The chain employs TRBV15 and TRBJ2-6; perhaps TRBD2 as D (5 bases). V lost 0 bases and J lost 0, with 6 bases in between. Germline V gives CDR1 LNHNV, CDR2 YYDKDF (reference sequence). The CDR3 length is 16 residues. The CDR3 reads CATSRDRGSGANVLTF. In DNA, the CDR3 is TGTGCCACCAGCAGAGATCGGGGCTCTGGGGCCAACGTCCTGACTTTC.

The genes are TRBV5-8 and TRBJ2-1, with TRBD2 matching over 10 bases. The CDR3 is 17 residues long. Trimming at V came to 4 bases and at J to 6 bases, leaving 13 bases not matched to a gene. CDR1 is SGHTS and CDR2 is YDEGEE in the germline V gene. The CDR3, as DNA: TGTGCCAGCAGCCCCCCCTGGGGGACTAGCGCGACCAATGAGCAGTTCTTC. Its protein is CASSPPWGTSATNEQFF.

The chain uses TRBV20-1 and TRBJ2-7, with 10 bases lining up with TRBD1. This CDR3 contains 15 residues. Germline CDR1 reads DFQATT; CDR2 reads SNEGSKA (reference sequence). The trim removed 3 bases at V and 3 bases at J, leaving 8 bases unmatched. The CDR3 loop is CSASPGTGALYEQYF. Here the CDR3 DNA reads TGCAGTGCTAGTCCCGGGACAGGGGCCCTCTACGAGCAGTACTTC.

The CDR3 DNA reads TGTGCCAGCAGGGCCGGGGGTCTGAAGAATGAGCAGTTCTTC. Translation: CASRAGGLKNEQFF. This sequence joins TRBV2 and TRBJ2-1, with D maybe TRBD2 (6 bases). Trimming pared 6 bases from V and 7 bases from J, leaving 16 bases between. The CDR3 spans 14 residues. Germline CDR1 SNHLY, CDR2 FYNNEI.

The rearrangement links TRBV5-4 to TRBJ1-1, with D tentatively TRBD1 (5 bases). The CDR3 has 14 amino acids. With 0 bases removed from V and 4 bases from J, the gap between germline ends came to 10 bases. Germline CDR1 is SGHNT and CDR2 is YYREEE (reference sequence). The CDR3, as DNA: TGTGCCAGCAGCTTGGTAGGGGTCGGCACTGAAGCTTTCTTT. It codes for CASSLVGVGTEAFF.

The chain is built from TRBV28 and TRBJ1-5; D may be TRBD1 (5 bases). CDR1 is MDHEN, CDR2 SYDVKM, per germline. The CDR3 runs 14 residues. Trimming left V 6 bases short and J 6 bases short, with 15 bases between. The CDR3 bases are TGTGCCAGCAGCATCACCGGGAGGGGTCAGCCCCAGCATTTT. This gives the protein CASSITGRGQPQHF.

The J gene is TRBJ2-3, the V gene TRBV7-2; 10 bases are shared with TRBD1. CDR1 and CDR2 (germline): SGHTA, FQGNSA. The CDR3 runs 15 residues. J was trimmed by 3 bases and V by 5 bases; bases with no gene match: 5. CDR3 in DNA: TGTGCCAGCAGCCTCCGACAGGGGGCTACAGATACGCAGTATTTT. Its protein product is CASSLRQGATDTQYF.

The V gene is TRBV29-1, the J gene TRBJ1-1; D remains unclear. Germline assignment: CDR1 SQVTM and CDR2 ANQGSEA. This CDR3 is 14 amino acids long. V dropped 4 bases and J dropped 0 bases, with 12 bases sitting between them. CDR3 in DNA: TGCAGCGTTGGAGCAAGACTCCTGAACACTGAAGCTTTCTTT. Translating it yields CSVGARLLNTEAFF.

CDR3 nucleotides: TGTGCCAGCAGCGAAACAAAGAGCTACACCTTC. This encodes CASSETKSYTF. The rearrangement links TRBV2 to TRBJ1-2; unclear D gene. Per germline, CDR1 SNHLY and CDR2 FYNNEI. Trimming removed 6 bases from V and 9 bases from J, with 11 bases in between. The CDR3 extends over 11 amino acids. The full variable domain, with the rest looked up from reference TRBV2 and TRBJ1-2, is EPEVTQTPSHQVTQMGQEVILRCVPISNHLYFYWYRQILGQKVEFLVSFYNNEISEKSEIFDDQFSVERPDGSNFTLKIRSTKLEDSAMYFCASSETKSYTFGSGTRLTVV.

CDR3 bases: TGTGCCAGCAGAATAGGAGGGTACACCGGGGAGCTGTTTTTT. Its translation is CASRIGGYTGELFF. This chain joins TRBV6-5 and TRBJ2-2; D might be TRBD2 (6 bases). The germline gives CDR1 MNHEY, CDR2 SVGAGI. V was pared by 6 bases and J by 3 bases, with 11 bases between. This CDR3 comprises 14 residues.

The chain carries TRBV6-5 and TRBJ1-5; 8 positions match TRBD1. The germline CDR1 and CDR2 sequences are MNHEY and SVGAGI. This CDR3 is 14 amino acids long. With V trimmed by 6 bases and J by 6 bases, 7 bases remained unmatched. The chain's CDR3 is CASSGTGGSQPQHF. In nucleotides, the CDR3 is TGTGCCAGCAGCGGGACAGGAGGGAGTCAGCCCCAGCATTTT.

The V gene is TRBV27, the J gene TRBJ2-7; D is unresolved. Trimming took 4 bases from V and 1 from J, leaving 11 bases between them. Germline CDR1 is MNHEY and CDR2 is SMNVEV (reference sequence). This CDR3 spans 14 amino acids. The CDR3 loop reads CASSYSSPSYEQYF. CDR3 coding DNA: TGTGCCAGCAGTTATAGTAGCCCATCCTACGAGCAGTACTTC.

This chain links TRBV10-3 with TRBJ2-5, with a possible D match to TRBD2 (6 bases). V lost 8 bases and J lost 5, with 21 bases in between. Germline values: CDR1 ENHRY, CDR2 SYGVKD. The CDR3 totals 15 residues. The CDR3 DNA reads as TGTGCCATCCAAGATCGTGGGGAGGTGGGGGAGACCCAGTACTTC. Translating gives CAIQDRGEVGETQYF.

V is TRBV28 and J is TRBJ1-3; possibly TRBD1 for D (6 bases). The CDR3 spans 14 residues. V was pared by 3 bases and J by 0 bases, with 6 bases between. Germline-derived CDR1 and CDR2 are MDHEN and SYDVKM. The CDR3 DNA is TGTGCCAGCAGTTTGACAGGCTCTGGAAACACCATATATTTT. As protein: CASSLTGSGNTIYF. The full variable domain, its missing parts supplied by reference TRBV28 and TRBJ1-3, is DVKVTQSSRYLVKRTGEKVFLECVQDMDHENMFWYRQDPGLGLRLIYFSYDVKMKEKGDIPEGYSVSREKKERFSLILESASTNQTSMYLCASSLTGSGNTIYFGEGSWLTVV.

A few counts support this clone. CDR3 nucleotides: TGCAGTGCAACGACAGTCTACGAGCAGTACTTC. Amino acids: CSATTVYEQYF. The chain links TRBV20-1 to TRBJ2-7; D is possibly TRBD1 (5 bases). This CDR3 has 11 amino acids. The germline CDR1 and CDR2 sequences are DFQATT and SNEGSKA (reference sequence). With 6 bases removed from V and 3 bases from J, the gap between germline ends came to 9 bases.

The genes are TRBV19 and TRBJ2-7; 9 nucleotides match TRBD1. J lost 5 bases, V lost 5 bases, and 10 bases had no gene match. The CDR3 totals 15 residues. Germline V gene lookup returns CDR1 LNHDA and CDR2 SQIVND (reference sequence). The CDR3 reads CASSSRRQGGHEQYF. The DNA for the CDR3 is TGTGCCAGTAGTTCAAGAAGACAGGGGGGCCACGAGCAGTACTTC. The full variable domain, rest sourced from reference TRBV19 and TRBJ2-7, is DGGITQSPKYLFRKEGQNVTLSCEQNLNHDAMYWYRQDPGQGLRLIYYSQIVNDFQKGDIAEGYSVSREKKESFPLTVTSAQKNPTAFYLCASSSRRQGGHEQYFGPGTRLTVT.

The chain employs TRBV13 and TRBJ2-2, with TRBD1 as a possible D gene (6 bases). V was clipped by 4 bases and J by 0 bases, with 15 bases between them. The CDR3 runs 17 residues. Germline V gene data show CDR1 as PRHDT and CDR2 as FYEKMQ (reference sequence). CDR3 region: CASSSATGTTNTGELFF. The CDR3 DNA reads TGTGCCAGCAGCTCCGCAACCGGGACAACGAACACCGGGGAGCTGTTTTTT. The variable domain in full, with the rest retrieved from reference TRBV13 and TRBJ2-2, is AAGVIQSPRHLIKEKRETATLKCYPIPRHDTVYWYQQGPGQDPQFLISFYEKMQSDKGSIPDRFSAQQFSDYHSELNMSSLELGDSALYFCASSSATGTTNTGELFFGEGSRLTVL.

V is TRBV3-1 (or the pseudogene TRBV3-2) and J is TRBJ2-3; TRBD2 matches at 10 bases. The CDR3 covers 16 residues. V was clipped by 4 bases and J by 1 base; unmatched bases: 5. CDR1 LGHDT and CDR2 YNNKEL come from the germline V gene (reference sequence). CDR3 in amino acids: CASSPLSGGRTDTQYF. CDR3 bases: TGTGCCAGCAGCCCGCTTAGCGGGGGGCGCACAGATACGCAGTATTTT.

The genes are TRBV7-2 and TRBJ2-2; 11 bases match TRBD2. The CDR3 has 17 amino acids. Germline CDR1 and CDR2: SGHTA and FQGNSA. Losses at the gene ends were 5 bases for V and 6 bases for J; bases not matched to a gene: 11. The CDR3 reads CASSAPRTSGSPGELFF. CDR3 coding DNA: TGTGCCAGCAGCGCCCCCCGCACTAGCGGGAGTCCCGGGGAGCTGTTTTTT.

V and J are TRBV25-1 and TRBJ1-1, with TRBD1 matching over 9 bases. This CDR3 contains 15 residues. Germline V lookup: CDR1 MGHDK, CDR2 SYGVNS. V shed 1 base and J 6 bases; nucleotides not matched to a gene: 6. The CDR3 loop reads CASSELKDRGPEAFF. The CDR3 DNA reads TGTGCCAGCAGTGAATTAAAGGACAGGGGACCTGAAGCTTTCTTT.

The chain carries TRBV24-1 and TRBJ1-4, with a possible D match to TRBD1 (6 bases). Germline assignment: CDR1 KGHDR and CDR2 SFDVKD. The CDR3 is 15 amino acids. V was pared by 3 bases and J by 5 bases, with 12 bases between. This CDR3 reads CATSDPAGGNEKLFF. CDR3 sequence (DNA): TGTGCCACCAGTGATCCAGCGGGGGGCAATGAAAAACTGTTTTTT.

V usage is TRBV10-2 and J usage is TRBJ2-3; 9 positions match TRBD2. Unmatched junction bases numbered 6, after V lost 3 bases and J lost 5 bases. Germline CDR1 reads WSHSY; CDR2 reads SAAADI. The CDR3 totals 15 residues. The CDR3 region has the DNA TGCGCCAGCAGTGACAAGCGGGGGGATGGAGATACGCAGTATTTT. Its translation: CASSDKRGDGDTQYF.

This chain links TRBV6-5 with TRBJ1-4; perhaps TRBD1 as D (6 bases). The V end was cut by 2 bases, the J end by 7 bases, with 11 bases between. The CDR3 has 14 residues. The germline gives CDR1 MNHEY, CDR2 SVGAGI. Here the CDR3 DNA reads TGTGCCAGCAGTTACACAGGACAGATTGAAAAACTGTTTTTT. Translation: CASSYTGQIEKLFF.

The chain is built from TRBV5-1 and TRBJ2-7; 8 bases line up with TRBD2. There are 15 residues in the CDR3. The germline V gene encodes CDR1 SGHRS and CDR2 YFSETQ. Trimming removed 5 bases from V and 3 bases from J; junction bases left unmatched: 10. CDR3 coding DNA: TGCGCCAGCAGTCAGGAGAGCGGGAGACTCTACGAGCAGTACTTC. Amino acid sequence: CASSQESGRLYEQYF.

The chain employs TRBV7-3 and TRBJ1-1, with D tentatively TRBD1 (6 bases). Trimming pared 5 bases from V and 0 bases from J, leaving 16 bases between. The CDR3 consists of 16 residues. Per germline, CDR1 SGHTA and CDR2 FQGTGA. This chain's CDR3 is CASSANPGGLNTEAFF. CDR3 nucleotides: TGTGCCAGCAGCGCCAATCCGGGGGGGCTGAACACTGAAGCTTTCTTT.

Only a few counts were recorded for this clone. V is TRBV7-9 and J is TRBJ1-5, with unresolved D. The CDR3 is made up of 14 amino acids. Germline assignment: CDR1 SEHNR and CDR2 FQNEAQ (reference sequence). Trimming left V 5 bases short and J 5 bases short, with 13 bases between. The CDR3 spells CASSPAGRDQPQHF. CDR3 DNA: TGTGCCAGCAGCCCCGCCGGGCGGGATCAGCCCCAGCATTTT. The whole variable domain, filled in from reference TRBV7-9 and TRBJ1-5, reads DTGVSQNPRHKITKRGQNVTFRCDPISEHNRLYWYRQTLGQGPEFLTYFQNEAQLEKSRLLSDRFSAERPKGSFSTLEIQRTEQGDSAMYLCASSPAGRDQPQHFGDGTRLSIL.

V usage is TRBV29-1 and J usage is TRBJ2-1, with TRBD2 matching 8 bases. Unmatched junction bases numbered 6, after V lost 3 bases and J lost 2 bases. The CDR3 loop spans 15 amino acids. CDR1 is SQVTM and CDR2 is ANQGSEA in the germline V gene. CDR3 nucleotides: TGCAGCGTTGAGATCTCTAGCGGGCCCTACAATGAGCAGTTCTTC. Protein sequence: CSVEISSGPYNEQFF.

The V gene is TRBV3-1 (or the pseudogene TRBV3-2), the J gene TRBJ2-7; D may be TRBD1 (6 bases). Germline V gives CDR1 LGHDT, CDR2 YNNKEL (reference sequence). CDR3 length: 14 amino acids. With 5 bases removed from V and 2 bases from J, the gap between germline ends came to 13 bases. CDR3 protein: CASSSGQMTYEQYF. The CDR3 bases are TGTGCCAGCAGCTCAGGACAGATGACCTACGAGCAGTACTTC.

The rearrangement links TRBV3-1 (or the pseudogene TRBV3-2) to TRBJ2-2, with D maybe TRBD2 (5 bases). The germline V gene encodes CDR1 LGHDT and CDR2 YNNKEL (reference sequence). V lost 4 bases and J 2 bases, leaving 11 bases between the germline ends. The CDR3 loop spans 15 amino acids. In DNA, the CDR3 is TGTGCCAGCAGCCGAGGGTTACCCAACACCGGGGAGCTGTTTTTT. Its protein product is CASSRGLPNTGELFF.

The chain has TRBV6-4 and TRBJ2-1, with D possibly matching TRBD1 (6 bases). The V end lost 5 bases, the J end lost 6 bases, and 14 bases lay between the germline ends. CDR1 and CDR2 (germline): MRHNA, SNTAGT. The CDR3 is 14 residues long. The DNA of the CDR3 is TGTGCCAGCAGTCTCTGGGCAGGGGTCAATGAGCAGTTCTTC. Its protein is CASSLWAGVNEQFF.